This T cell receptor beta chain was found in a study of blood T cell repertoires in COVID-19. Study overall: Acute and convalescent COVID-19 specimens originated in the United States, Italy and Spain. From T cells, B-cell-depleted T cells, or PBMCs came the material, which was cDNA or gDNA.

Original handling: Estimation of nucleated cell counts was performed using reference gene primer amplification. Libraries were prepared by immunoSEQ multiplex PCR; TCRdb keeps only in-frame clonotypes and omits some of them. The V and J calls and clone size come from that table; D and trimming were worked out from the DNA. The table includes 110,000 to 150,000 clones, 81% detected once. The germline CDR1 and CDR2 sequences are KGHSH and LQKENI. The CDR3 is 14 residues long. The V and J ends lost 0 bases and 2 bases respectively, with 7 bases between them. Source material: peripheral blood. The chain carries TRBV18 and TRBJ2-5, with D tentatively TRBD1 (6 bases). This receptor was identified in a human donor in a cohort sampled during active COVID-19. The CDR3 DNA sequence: TGTGCCAGCTCACCACCTGGACAGCAAGAGACCCAGTACTTC. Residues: CASSPPGQQETQYF.